In this sample, the clone carrying this TCR beta chain turned up a few times. Via MiXCR, TCRdb re-called the 5' RACE reads, giving one row per CDR3 protein. The sample yields 270,000 or so distinct CDR3 sequences, about a sixth seen once. These data are taken from a study of T-cell memory formation after mild COVID-19. The CDR3 contains 14 residues. Germline V CDR1 and CDR2: MNHEY, SMNVEV (reference sequence). Trimming took 6 bases from V and 3 from J, leaving 15 bases between them. Sequencing was done on a sample of PBMCs or a T cell subset sorted from them (not recorded which). J is TRBJ2-7 and V is TRBV27; possibly TRBD1 or TRBD2 for D (5 bases each). This clonotype was sampled from a young man who had mild COVID-19 (a few samples of this study predate the infection). Cell type and time point are not known. In nucleotides, the CDR3 is TGTGCCAGCAGCCCCTCGGGACCGAGCTACGAGCAGTACTTC. Its protein product is CASSPSGPSYEQYF.